A single sample is the source of the 21 T cell receptor beta chains below, sequenced in a study of post-analysis software for immune sequencing data. Study conclusions and caveats: Controls showed lower frequencies than patients for roughly five TRBV segments, and TRBV5-6, TRBV5-1 and TRBV20-1 were among these.

No antigen has been assigned to these receptors. Sequencing libraries made from TCR beta cDNA carried unique molecular identifiers. Via MiXCR, TCRdb re-called the PCR reads, giving one row per CDR3 protein. The sample records 600,000 to 750,000 distinct CDR3 sequences, 59% being singletons. The specimen sequenced was blood. These receptors all come from a girl aged 2-10 years with multiple sclerosis.

The CDR3 coding sequence is TGTGCCAGCAGTTACACCCGGAGATACAATGAGCAGTTCTTC. This sequence encodes CASSYTRRYNEQFF. The chain couples TRBV6-6 to TRBJ2-1; D is unclear. Trimming shortened V by 2 bases and J by 4 bases, and 9 bases separated the two germline ends. The CDR3 runs to 14 residues. Per the germline V gene, CDR1 is MNHNY and CDR2 is SVGAGI (reference sequence).

This chain uses TRBV6-6 with TRBJ1-1; D gene unclear. The CDR3 consists of 13 residues. V was pared by 2 bases and J by 4 bases, with 8 bases between. Looked up from germline, CDR1 is MNHNY and CDR2 is SVGAGI (reference sequence). CDR3 region: CASSYGQITEAFF. CDR3 coding DNA: TGTGCCAGCAGTTACGGGCAGATCACTGAAGCTTTCTTT.

This clonotype was observed a single time. The CDR3 protein is CASSPRAAGATRDNEQYF. In nucleotides, the CDR3 is TGTGCCAGCTCACCACGTGCAGCGGGGGCGACGCGAGACAATGAGCAGTACTTC. J is TRBJ2-1 and V is TRBV18; 8 bases match TRBD2. The better agreement between TRBJ2-7 and the DNA end casts doubt on the J call. Germline CDR1 is KGHSH and CDR2 is LQKENI. This CDR3 is 18 amino acids long.

The rearrangement joins TRBV7-2 to TRBJ2-5; 11 bases are a match to TRBD2. J was trimmed by 7 bases and V by 5 bases; bases with no gene match: 9. This CDR3 contains 15 residues. Germline-derived CDR1 and CDR2 are SGHTA and FQGNSA. The CDR3 coding sequence is TGTGCCAGCAGCGACCATAGCGGGGGGGCGGCGACCCAGTACTTC. It translates to CASSDHSGGAATQYF. Combining the CDR3 with reference TRBV7-2 and TRBJ2-5 gives the whole variable domain GAGVSQSPSNKVTEKGKDVELRCDPISGHTALYWYRQSLGQGLEFLIYFQGNSAPDKSGLPSDRFSAERTGGSVSTLTIQRTQQEDSAVYLCASSDHSGGAATQYFGPGTRLLVL.

The chain joins TRBV3-1 to TRBJ1-2; no clear D gene. This CDR3 contains 14 residues. The germline V and J ends were trimmed by 1 base and 4 bases, with 10 bases remaining between them. The germline gives CDR1 LGHDT, CDR2 YNNKEL (reference sequence). CDR3: CASSQGGSVYGYTF. DNA for the CDR3: TGTGCCAGCAGCCAAGGTGGCAGCGTCTATGGCTACACCTTC.

This chain connects TRBV29-1 to TRBJ2-7; possibly TRBD2 for D (6 bases). The CDR3 contains 14 residues. V was cut by 1 base and J by 0 bases, with 10 bases left in between. CDR1 and CDR2 from the germline V gene are SQVTM and ANQGSEA. CDR3 bases: TGCAGCGTTGAAGCTGGGGGGAGCTCCTACGAGCAGTACTTC. Encoded protein: CSVEAGGSSYEQYF.

The chain carries TRBV15 and TRBJ2-1; a weak D match, TRBD2 (5 bases). From germline, CDR1 is LNHNV and CDR2 YYDKDF (reference sequence). The CDR3 loop spans 16 amino acids. Trimming took 1 base from V and 8 from J, leaving 18 bases between them. CDR3 sequence: CATSRVVAEGFYEQFF. The CDR3 coding sequence is TGTGCCACCAGCAGAGTAGTAGCCGAGGGCTTCTATGAGCAGTTCTTC. The full variable domain, completed using reference TRBV15 and TRBJ2-1, is DAMVIQNPRYQVTQFGKPVTLSCSQTLNHNVMYWYQQKSSQAPKLLFHYYDKDFNNEADTPDNFQSRRPNTSFCFLDIRSPGLGDTAMYLCATSRVVAEGFYEQFFGPGTRLTVL.

The chain carries TRBV29-1 and TRBJ2-3; D not resolved. This CDR3 is built from 15 residues. Germline values: CDR1 SQVTM, CDR2 ANQGSEA. The V end lost 7 bases, the J end lost 0 bases, and 17 bases lay between the germline ends. CDR3 sequence (DNA): TGCAGCGCCCCCACTGGTCCCCTCAGCACAGATACGCAGTATTTT. Protein product: CSAPTGPLSTDTQYF.

The chain has TRBV29-1 and TRBJ1-1; TRBD1 might be the D (5 bases). Per germline, CDR1 SQVTM and CDR2 ANQGSEA. V lost 6 bases and J lost 6, with 20 bases in between. This CDR3 spans 14 amino acids. CDR3 sequence: CSVSPAGLIAEAFF. DNA of the CDR3: TGCAGCGTATCACCCGCGGGGCTGATCGCTGAAGCTTTCTTT.

This clonotype was counted a few times. The rearrangement joins TRBV28 to TRBJ2-7; 9 bases agree with TRBD1. The J call may not be correct, given that the DNA end is closer to TRBJ2-5. This CDR3 is 14 amino acids long. Germline CDR1 and CDR2: MDHEN and SYDVKM. The CDR3: CASTGTGIWETQYF. In DNA form, the CDR3 reads TGTGCCAGCACTGGGACAGGGATTTGGGAGACCCAGTACTTC.

The CDR3 DNA reads TGTGCCATCGCTGGGACAGGGGGCACAGATACGCAGTATTTT. Amino acid sequence: CAIAGTGGTDTQYF. The chain couples TRBV10-3 to TRBJ2-3; 10 nucleotides agree with TRBD1. The germline V gene has CDR1 ENHRY and CDR2 SYGVKD. Trimming removed 8 bases from V and 1 base from J; junction bases left unmatched: 3. This CDR3 spans 14 amino acids.

In this sample, this clonotype turned up once. This chain links TRBV20-1 with TRBJ2-1; D remains unclear. The V gene's germline CDR1 is DFQATT and CDR2 SNEGSKA (reference sequence). Trimming removed 5 bases from V and 0 bases from J, with 23 bases in between. CDR3 length equals 18 residues. The CDR3 coding sequence is TGCAGTGCTCCCTTTGGACCAGCAGGTCCAGCCTCCTACAATGAGCAGTTCTTC. This codes for CSAPFGPAGPASYNEQFF.

V gene TRBV10-3 combines with J gene TRBJ2-3; TRBD2 agrees at 9 bases. The ends lost 0 bases at V and 4 bases at J; junction bases unmatched: 20. This CDR3 contains 21 residues. Germline CDR1 is ENHRY and CDR2 is SYGVKD. The CDR3 DNA is TGTGCCATCAGTGAGTCGGCTGGGCGGGAGGGCCTGAGGAAGTCCCCAGATACGCAGTATTTT. The encoded protein is CAISESAGREGLRKSPDTQYF.

The chain uses TRBV6-5 and TRBJ1-2; D might be TRBD1 (6 bases). The CDR3 runs to 14 residues. The V gene's germline CDR1 is MNHEY and CDR2 SVGAGI. Trimming removed 8 bases at V and 4 bases at J, with 17 bases between. CDR3 nucleotide sequence: TGTGCCAGCCGGGACACAAAGAAGGGCTATGGCTACACCTTC. Translating gives CASRDTKKGYGYTF.

V gene TRBV14 combines with J gene TRBJ2-5, with a tentative D call TRBD1 (6 bases). Per germline, CDR1 SGHDN and CDR2 FVKESK. This CDR3 has 16 residues. The V end was cut by 4 bases, the J end by 4 bases, with 19 bases between. The CDR3 sequence: CASSREQGYSGETQYF. Written as DNA, the CDR3 is TGTGCCAGCAGCCGAGAACAGGGTTATTCGGGAGAGACCCAGTACTTC.

The chain recombines TRBV2 with TRBJ2-1, with 8 bases identical to TRBD1. V lost 4 bases and J lost 15; bases outside the gene matches: 5. Germline V gene lookup returns CDR1 SNHLY and CDR2 FYNNEI. The CDR3 covers 11 residues. The CDR3 nucleotides are TGTGCCAGCAGTGGCCAGGGGGCTTGGTTCTTC. Translated, it gives CASSGQGAWFF.

The DNA for the CDR3 is TGTGCCAGCAGCTTGGACGGTATTGGGACCCAGTACTTC. It codes for CASSLDGIGTQYF. The V gene is TRBV5-5, the J gene TRBJ2-5; D not resolved. V gave up 0 bases and J gave up 7 bases, with 10 bases separating them. CDR1 SGHKS and CDR2 YYEKEE come from the germline V gene (reference sequence). The CDR3 extends over 13 amino acids. The full variable domain, rest sourced from reference TRBV5-5 and TRBJ2-5, is DAGVTQSPTHLIKTRGQQVTLRCSPISGHKSVSWYQQVLGQGPQFIFQYYEKEERGRGNFPDRFSARQFPNYSSELNVNALLLGDSALYLCASSLDGIGTQYFGPGTRLLVL.

CDR3 DNA sequence: TGTGCCAGCAGTTTAGCAGTGGACGGGACAGGGGCGGAGGGGCAGTTCTTC. This sequence encodes CASSLAVDGTGAEGQFF. This chain links TRBV27 with TRBJ2-1; 10 nucleotides line up with TRBD1. The CDR3 is 17 residues long. The V gene end was trimmed by 2 bases and the J gene end by 12 bases; junction bases not matched to a gene: 16. Germline CDR1 and CDR2: MNHEY and SMNVEV (reference sequence).

V gene TRBV10-3 combines with J gene TRBJ2-7; perhaps D is TRBD1 or TRBD2 (5 bases each). Germline CDR1 and CDR2: ENHRY and SYGVKD. V lost 10 bases to trimming and J lost 1 base, with 14 bases between them. The CDR3 loop spans 13 amino acids. The CDR3 here is CATGTDVSYEQYF. The CDR3 coding sequence is TGTGCCACCGGGACCGATGTTTCCTACGAGCAGTACTTC.

The chain links TRBV6-5 to TRBJ2-5; TRBD1 matches 9 bases. The J call is in doubt because the DNA end fits TRBJ2-7 better. CDR3 size: 16 residues. The germline gives CDR1 MNHEY, CDR2 SVGAGI. CDR3 nucleotide sequence: TGTGCCAGCAGTTACATTCGGGGGGACAGGGCCTACGAGCAGTACTTC. It yields the protein CASSYIRGDRAYEQYF.

In this sample, this clonotype turned up a few times. V usage is TRBV9 and J usage is TRBJ2-3; a weak D match, TRBD2 (6 bases). CDR1 is SGDLS, CDR2 YYNGEE, per germline. Trimming removed 0 bases at V and 0 bases at J, with 8 bases between. This CDR3 is 15 amino acids long. Here the CDR3 DNA reads TGTGCCAGCAGCGTAGCAAGCGGGAGCACAGATACGCAGTATTTT. Its translation is CASSVASGSTDTQYF.